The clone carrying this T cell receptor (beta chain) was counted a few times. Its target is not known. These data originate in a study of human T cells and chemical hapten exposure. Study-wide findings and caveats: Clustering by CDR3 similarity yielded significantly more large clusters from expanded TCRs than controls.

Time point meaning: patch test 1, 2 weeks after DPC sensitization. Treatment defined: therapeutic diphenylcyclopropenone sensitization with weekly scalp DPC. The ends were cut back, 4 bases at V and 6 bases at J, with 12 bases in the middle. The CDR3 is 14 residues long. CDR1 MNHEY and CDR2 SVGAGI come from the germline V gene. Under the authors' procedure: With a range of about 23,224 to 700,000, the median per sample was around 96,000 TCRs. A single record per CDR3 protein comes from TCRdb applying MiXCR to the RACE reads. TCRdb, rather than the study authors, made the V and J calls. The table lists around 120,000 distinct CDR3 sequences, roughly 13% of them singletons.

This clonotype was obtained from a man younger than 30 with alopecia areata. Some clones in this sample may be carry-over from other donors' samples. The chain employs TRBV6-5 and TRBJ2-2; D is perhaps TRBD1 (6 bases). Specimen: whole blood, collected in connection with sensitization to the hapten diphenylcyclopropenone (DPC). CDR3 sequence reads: CASSWGPGPGELFF. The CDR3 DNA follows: TGTGCCAGCAGTTGGGGGCCAGGGCCCGGGGAGCTGTTTTTT.